These 20 T cell receptor beta chains share one sample of origin, sequenced in a study of blood T cell repertoires in COVID-19. Generated by immunoSEQ multiplex PCR, the TCRdb table keeps only in-frame clones and is missing some. The sample shows 150,000 to 200,000 clones, under 85% of them seen only once. Sequencing was performed on PBMCs or T cells enriched from blood (not recorded which). Receptor source: a man in his fifties who had recovered from COVID-19.

The J gene is TRBJ1-2, the V gene TRBV9; a weak D match, TRBD1 (6 bases). CDR1 and CDR2 (germline): SGDLS, YYNGEE. The V gene lost 3 bases and the J gene lost 4 bases, with 16 bases spanning the gap. This CDR3 comprises 15 residues. For the CDR3, the DNA is TGTGCCAGCAGCGCCCGGACAGACTGGGGCTATGGCTACACCTTC. This sequence encodes CASSARTDWGYGYTF.

The CDR3 DNA follows: TGTGCCAGTAGCTCGGAGCGGGGGAGTTCACCCCTCCACTTT. Amino acid sequence: CASSSERGSSPLHF. This chain links TRBV19 with TRBJ1-6, with D perhaps matching TRBD1 (5 bases). V was trimmed by 6 bases and J by 9 bases, leaving 15 bases between them. The germline V gene has CDR1 LNHDA and CDR2 SQIVND (reference sequence). The CDR3 covers 14 residues. Full variable domain (rest looked up from reference TRBV19 and TRBJ1-6): DGGITQSPKYLFRKEGQNVTLSCEQNLNHDAMYWYRQDPGQGLRLIYYSQIVNDFQKGDIAEGYSVSREKKESFPLTVTSAQKNPTAFYLCASSSERGSSPLHFGNGTRLTVT.

The gene calls are TRBV27 and TRBJ2-7; 10 bases are a match to TRBD2. The CDR3 totals 14 residues. CDR1 and CDR2 from the germline V gene are MNHEY and SMNVEV (reference sequence). The J segment lost 0 bases and the V segment lost 6 bases, leaving 2 bases of the junction unmatched. The CDR3 protein is CASSTSGVSYEQYF. The CDR3 coding sequence is TGTGCCAGCAGCACTAGCGGGGTCTCCTACGAGCAGTACTTC.

The rearrangement links TRBV6-6 to TRBJ2-7; TRBD1 agrees at 7 bases. J gave up 5 bases and V 4 bases, and 8 bases lay outside the gene matches. This CDR3 has 14 residues. The V gene's germline CDR1 is MNHNY and CDR2 SVGAGI (reference sequence). In DNA, the CDR3 is TGTGCCAGCAGTTCCCCGCGACAGGGAAACGAGCAGTACTTC. As protein: CASSSPRQGNEQYF.

The chain couples TRBV2 to TRBJ1-5, with a weak D call TRBD1 (6 bases). Trimming took off 3 bases at V and 4 bases at J, with 10 bases between the two ends. The germline gives CDR1 SNHLY, CDR2 FYNNEI. There are 14 residues in the CDR3. CDR3 nucleotides: TGTGCCAGCAGTGACGGGCAGGGGAATCAGCCCCAGCATTTT. This gives the protein CASSDGQGNQPQHF.

The chain recombines TRBV4-2 with TRBJ1-2; 7 positions agree with TRBD1. This CDR3 comprises 14 residues. V trimming: 0 bases; J trimming: 9 bases; junction bases outside the gene matches: 7. The germline CDR1 and CDR2 sequences are LGHNA and YNFKEQ. The CDR3, as DNA: TGTGCCAGCAGCCAAGATCGGACAGGCATTAGCTACACCTTC. This sequence encodes CASSQDRTGISYTF.

For this clone: Germline and junction disagree at one end, which may indicate a read error. The gene calls are TRBV7-7 and TRBJ2-6, with a tentative D call TRBD1 (5 bases). The CDR3 is made up of 16 amino acids. Germline CDR1 SSHAT, CDR2 FNYEAQ (reference sequence). CDR3 region: CASSQGASSGANVLTF. The DNA for the CDR3 is TGTGCTAGCAGCCAAGGGGCGAGCTCTGGGGCCAACGTCCTGACTTTC.

The V call is TRBV18, the J call TRBJ2-2, with 9 positions matching TRBD1. Germline values: CDR1 KGHSH, CDR2 LQKENI. V shed 3 bases, J shed 5 bases, and the junction held 4 bases outside the gene matches. This CDR3 region has 15 residues. CDR3 DNA sequence: TGTGCCAGCTCACCGTACAGGGGGCGAACCGGGGAGCTGTTTTTT. Translation gives CASSPYRGRTGELFF.

The chain is built from TRBV2 and TRBJ1-5; 10 bases are shared with TRBD1. J gave up 4 bases and V 0 bases, and 3 bases lay outside the gene matches. Germline assignment: CDR1 SNHLY and CDR2 FYNNEI. This CDR3 comprises 16 residues. DNA for the CDR3: TGTGCCAGCAGTGAAGCGCGGACAGGGGGAAATCAGCCCCAGCATTTT. Protein product: CASSEARTGGNQPQHF.

As DNA, the CDR3 is TGTGCCACCAGCCCCGGGGCGGGGGGGCGAAATGAGCAGTTCTTC. It specifies CATSPGAGGRNEQFF. The chain carries TRBV15 and TRBJ2-1; 9 bases are a match to TRBD2. Germline assignment: CDR1 LNHNV and CDR2 YYDKDF (reference sequence). The CDR3 spans 15 residues. V was clipped by 5 bases and J by 7 bases; unmatched bases: 9.

This clone was seen only once. The chain has TRBV29-1 and TRBJ1-1; D gene uncertain. The CDR3 runs to 11 residues. CDR1 and CDR2 (germline): SQVTM, ANQGSEA. V dropped 8 bases and J dropped 3 bases, with 10 bases sitting between them. CDR3 DNA: TGCAGCCTTGTCGTCGACACTGAAGCTTTCTTT. As protein: CSLVVDTEAFF.

This chain uses TRBV5-3 with TRBJ1-2; 9 nucleotides match TRBD1. TRBV5-3 is identified as an open reading frame with a role that is uncertain. Trimming cost V 3 bases and J 5 bases; bases outside gene matches: 8. The CDR3 extends over 15 amino acids. The CDR3 DNA follows: TGTGCCAGAAGCTGGAACAGGGGGCTGTGGTATGGCTACACCTTC. Its protein is CARSWNRGLWYGYTF.

J is TRBJ2-3 and V is TRBV5-1; D unclear. This CDR3 has 14 residues. V was cut by 7 bases and J by 4 bases, with 16 bases left in between. From germline, CDR1 is SGHRS and CDR2 YFSETQ. CDR3 amino acids: CASALRQASDTQYF. CDR3 in DNA: TGCGCCAGCGCGCTAAGGCAGGCCTCAGATACGCAGTATTTT.

This chain connects TRBV27 to TRBJ1-5, with D possibly being TRBD1 (5 bases). V lost 3 bases and J lost 5, with 8 bases in between. Germline V gives CDR1 MNHEY, CDR2 SMNVEV (reference sequence). The CDR3 extends over 13 amino acids. The CDR3 region has the DNA TGTGCCAGCAGTTTCGCGGGGGATCAGCCCCAGCATTTT. Protein: CASSFAGDQPQHF.

V usage is TRBV3-1 (or the pseudogene TRBV3-2) and J usage is TRBJ2-6, with 11 bases matching TRBD2. V lost 2 bases and J lost 0; bases outside the gene matches: 12. The CDR3 contains 21 residues. Germline CDR1 LGHDT, CDR2 YNNKEL (reference sequence). CDR3 nucleotides: TGTGCCAGCAGCCAACCTAGCGGGGGGCTCCTACCCCGCTCTGGGGCCAACGTCCTGACTTTC. Translation gives CASSQPSGGLLPRSGANVLTF.

The chain carries TRBV9 and TRBJ1-1, with D uncertain. The CDR3 length is 14 residues. The V end lost 0 bases, the J end lost 2 bases, and 8 bases lay between the germline ends. CDR1 SGDLS and CDR2 YYNGEE come from the germline V gene. The CDR3 protein is CASSVGLTNTEAFF. In DNA, the CDR3 is TGTGCCAGCAGCGTAGGACTGACTAACACTGAAGCTTTCTTT. Combining the CDR3 with reference TRBV9 and TRBJ1-1 gives the whole variable domain DSGVTQTPKHLITATGQRVTLRCSPRSGDLSVYWYQQSLDQGLQFLIQYYNGEERAKGNILERFSAQQFPDLHSELNLSSLELGDSALYFCASSVGLTNTEAFFGQGTRLTVV.

This chain links TRBV29-1 with TRBJ2-3, with D possibly matching TRBD2 (5 bases). CDR3 length: 13 amino acids. The germline V gene has CDR1 SQVTM and CDR2 ANQGSEA. Trimming removed 7 bases from V and 4 bases from J, with 15 bases in between. The CDR3 region is CSGLLEYADTQYF. Written as DNA, the CDR3 is TGCAGCGGCCTACTAGAATACGCAGATACGCAGTATTTT.

The gene calls are TRBV7-9 and TRBJ1-4; 8 bases map to TRBD1. J gave up 7 bases and V 2 bases, and 6 bases lay outside the gene matches. The CDR3 runs 15 residues. The germline V gene has CDR1 SEHNR and CDR2 FQNEAQ (reference sequence). The CDR3 region has the DNA TGTGCCAGCAGCTTAAAGACAGGGGAGGGTGAAAAACTGTTTTTT. Residues: CASSLKTGEGEKLFF.

This chain connects TRBV19 to TRBJ2-1; D is unresolved. V was shortened by 0 bases and J by 9 bases, with 6 bases between the two germline ends. Germline V gene data show CDR1 as LNHDA and CDR2 as SQIVND (reference sequence). The CDR3 sequence is 12 residues long. The CDR3 loop is CASSIDSGEQFF. For the CDR3, the DNA is TGTGCCAGTAGTATAGATTCGGGTGAGCAGTTCTTC.

The chain recombines TRBV5-5 with TRBJ1-6; 8 bases match TRBD1. With 4 bases clipped from V and 9 bases from J, the junction kept 9 bases outside the gene matches. Germline V gives CDR1 SGHKS, CDR2 YYEKEE (reference sequence). The CDR3 has 15 amino acids. CDR3 loop: CASSPGQVLSSPLHF. DNA of the CDR3: TGTGCCAGCAGCCCGGGACAGGTGCTATCTTCACCCCTCCACTTT.